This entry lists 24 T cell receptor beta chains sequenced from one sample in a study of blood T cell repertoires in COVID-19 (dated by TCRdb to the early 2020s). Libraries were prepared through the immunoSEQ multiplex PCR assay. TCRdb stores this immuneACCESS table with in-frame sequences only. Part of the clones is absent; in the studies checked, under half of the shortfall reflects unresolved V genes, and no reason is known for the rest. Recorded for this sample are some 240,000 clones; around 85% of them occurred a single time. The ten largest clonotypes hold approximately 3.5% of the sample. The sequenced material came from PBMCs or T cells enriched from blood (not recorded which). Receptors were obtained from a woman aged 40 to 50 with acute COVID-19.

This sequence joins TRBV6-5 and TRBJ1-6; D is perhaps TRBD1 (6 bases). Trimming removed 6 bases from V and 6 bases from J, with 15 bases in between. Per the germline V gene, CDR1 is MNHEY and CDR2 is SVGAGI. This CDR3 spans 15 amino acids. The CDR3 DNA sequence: TGTGCCAGCAGCTTACAGGGATTCGGTAATTCACCCCTCCACTTT. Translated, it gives CASSLQGFGNSPLHF.

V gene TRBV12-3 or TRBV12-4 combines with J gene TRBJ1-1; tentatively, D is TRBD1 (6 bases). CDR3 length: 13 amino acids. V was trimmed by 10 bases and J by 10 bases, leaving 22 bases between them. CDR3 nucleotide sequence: TGTGCCACCTTGGGCAGGGGAACGCTCGGAGCTTTCTTT. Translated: CATLGRGTLGAFF.

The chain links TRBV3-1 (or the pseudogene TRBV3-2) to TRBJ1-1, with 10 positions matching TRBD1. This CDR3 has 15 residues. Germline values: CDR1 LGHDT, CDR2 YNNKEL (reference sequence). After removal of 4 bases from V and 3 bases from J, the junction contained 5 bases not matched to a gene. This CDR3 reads CASSPGDRGDTEAFF. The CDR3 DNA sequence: TGTGCCAGCAGCCCCGGGGACAGGGGAGACACTGAAGCTTTCTTT.

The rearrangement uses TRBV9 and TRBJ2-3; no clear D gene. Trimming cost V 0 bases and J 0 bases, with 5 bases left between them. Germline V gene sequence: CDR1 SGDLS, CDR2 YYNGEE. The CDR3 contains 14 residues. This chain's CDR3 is CASSVGHSTDTQYF. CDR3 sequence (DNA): TGTGCCAGCAGCGTAGGTCATAGCACAGATACGCAGTATTTT.

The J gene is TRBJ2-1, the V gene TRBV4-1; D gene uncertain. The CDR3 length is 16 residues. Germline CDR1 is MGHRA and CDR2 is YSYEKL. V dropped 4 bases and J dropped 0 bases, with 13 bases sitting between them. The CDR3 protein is CASSLVPASSYNEQFF. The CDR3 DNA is TGCGCCAGCAGCCTCGTTCCCGCTAGCTCCTACAATGAGCAGTTCTTC.

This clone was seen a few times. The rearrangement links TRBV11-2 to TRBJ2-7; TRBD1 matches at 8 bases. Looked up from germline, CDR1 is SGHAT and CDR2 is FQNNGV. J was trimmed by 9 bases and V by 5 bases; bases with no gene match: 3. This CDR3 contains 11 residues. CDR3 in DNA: TGTGCCAGCAGCCCCGGGACAGGGCAGTACTTC. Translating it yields CASSPGTGQYF.

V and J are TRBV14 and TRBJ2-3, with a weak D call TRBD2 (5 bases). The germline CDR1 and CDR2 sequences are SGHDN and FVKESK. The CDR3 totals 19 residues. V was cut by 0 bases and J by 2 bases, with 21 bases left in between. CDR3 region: CASSQDSSSGRSPTDTQYF. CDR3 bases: TGTGCCAGCAGCCAAGATAGTAGTAGTGGGAGAAGCCCCACAGATACGCAGTATTTT.

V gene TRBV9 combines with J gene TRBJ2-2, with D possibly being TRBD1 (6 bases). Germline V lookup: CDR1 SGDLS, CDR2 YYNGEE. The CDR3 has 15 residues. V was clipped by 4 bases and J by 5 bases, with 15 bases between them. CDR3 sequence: CASSTRNRETGELFF. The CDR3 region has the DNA TGTGCCAGCAGCACGCGAAACAGGGAGACCGGGGAGCTGTTTTTT.

DNA for the CDR3: TGTGCCAGCAGCGTAGGCAGGTCGGCTAGCGGGAGGAATGAGCAGTTCTTC. This gives the protein CASSVGRSASGRNEQFF. This chain uses TRBV9 with TRBJ2-1, with 11 bases that match TRBD2. The germline CDR1 and CDR2 sequences are SGDLS and YYNGEE. This CDR3 region has 17 residues. After removal of 0 bases from V and 7 bases from J, the junction contained 9 bases not matched to a gene. The full variable domain, completed using reference TRBV9 and TRBJ2-1, is DSGVTQTPKHLITATGQRVTLRCSPRSGDLSVYWYQQSLDQGLQFLIQYYNGEERAKGNILERFSAQQFPDLHSELNLSSLELGDSALYFCASSVGRSASGRNEQFFGPGTRLTVL.

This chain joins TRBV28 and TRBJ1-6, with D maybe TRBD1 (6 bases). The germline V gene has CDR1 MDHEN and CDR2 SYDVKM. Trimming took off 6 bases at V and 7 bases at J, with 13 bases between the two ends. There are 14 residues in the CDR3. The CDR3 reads CASRASQGNSPLHF. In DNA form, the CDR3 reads TGTGCCAGCAGGGCATCTCAGGGGAATTCACCCCTCCACTTT.

DNA for the CDR3: TGCGCCAGCAGCTTGTCGGGGACTAGCGGGGATACGCAGTATTTT. This gives the protein CASSLSGTSGDTQYF. The chain links TRBV5-1 to TRBJ2-3; 12 positions match TRBD2. V dropped 1 base and J dropped 6; count of bases not matched to a gene: 3. Germline V lookup: CDR1 SGHRS, CDR2 YFSETQ. This CDR3 has 15 amino acids.

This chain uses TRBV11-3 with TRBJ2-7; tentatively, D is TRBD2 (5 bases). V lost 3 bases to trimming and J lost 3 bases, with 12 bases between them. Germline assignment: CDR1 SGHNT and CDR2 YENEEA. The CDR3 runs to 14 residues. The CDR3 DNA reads TGTGCCAGCAGCTTGGGCGGACTCGGCTACGAGCAGTACTTC. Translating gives CASSLGGLGYEQYF. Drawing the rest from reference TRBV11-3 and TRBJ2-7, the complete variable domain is EAGVVQSPRYKIIEKKQPVAFWCNPISGHNTLYWYLQNLGQGPELLIRYENEEAVDDSQLPKDRFSAERLKGVDSTLKIQPAELGDSAVYLCASSLGGLGYEQYFGPGTRLTVT.

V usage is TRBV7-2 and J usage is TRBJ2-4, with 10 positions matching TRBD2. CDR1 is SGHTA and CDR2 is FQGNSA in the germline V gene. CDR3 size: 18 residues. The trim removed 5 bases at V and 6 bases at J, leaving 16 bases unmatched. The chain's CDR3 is CASSHSSGRGGGINIQYF. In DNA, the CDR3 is TGTGCCAGCAGCCACTCGAGCGGGAGGGGCGGTGGTATAAACATTCAGTACTTC.

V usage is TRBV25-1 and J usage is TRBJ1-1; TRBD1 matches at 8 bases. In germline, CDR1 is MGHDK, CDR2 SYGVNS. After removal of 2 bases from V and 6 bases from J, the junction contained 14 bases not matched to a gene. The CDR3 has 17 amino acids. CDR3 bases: TGTGCCAGCAGTGAAAGGGGCAAGGCAGGGGGCATGGCTGAAGCTTTCTTT. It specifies CASSERGKAGGMAEAFF.

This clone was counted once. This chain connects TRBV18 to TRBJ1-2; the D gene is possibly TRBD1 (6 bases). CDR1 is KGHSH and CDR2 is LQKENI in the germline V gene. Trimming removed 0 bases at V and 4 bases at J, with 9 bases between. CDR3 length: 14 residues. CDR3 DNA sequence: TGTGCCAGCTCACCACCGACAGGCGGCTATGGCTACACCTTC. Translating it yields CASSPPTGGYGYTF.

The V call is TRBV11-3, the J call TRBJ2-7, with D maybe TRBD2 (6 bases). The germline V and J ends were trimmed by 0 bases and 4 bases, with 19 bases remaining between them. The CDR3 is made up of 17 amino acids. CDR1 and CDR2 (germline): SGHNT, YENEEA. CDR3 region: CASSLEARPGLNYEQYF. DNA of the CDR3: TGTGCCAGCAGCTTAGAGGCCCGCCCGGGACTTAATTACGAGCAGTACTTC.

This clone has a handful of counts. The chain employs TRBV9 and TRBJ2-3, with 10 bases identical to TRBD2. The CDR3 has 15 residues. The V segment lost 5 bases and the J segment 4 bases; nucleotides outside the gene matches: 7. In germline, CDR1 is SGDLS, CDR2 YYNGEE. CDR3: CASRRSSGSADTQYF. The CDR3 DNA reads TGTGCCAGCAGGCGATCTAGCGGGAGTGCAGATACGCAGTATTTT.

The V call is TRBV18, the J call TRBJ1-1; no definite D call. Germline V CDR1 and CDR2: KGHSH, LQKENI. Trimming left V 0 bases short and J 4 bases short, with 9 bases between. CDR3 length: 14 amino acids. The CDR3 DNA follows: TGTGCCAGCTCACCACCCGGGATATCCACTGAAGCTTTCTTT. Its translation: CASSPPGISTEAFF. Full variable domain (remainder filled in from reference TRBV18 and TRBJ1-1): NAGVMQNPRHLVRRRGQEARLRCSPMKGHSHVYWYRQLPEEGLKFMVYLQKENIIDESGMPKERFSAEFPKEGPSILRIQQVVRGDSAAYFCASSPPGISTEAFFGQGTRLTVV.

The CDR3 sequence: CASSRGTSRAGNEQFF. The CDR3 region has the DNA TGCGCCAGCAGCCGTGGGACTAGCAGAGCGGGTAATGAGCAGTTCTTC. The rearrangement uses TRBV4-1 and TRBJ2-1, with 9 positions matching TRBD2. The CDR3 runs to 16 residues. Germline V gene lookup returns CDR1 MGHRA and CDR2 YSYEKL. Trimming at V came to 4 bases and at J to 7 bases, leaving 11 bases not matched to a gene.

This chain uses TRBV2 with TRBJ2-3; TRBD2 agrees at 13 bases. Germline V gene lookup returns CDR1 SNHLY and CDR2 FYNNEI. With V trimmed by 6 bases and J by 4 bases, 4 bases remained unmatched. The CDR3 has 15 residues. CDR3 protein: CASRQTSGRSDTQYF. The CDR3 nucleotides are TGTGCCAGCAGGCAGACTAGCGGGAGGTCAGATACGCAGTATTTT.

CDR3 sequence reads: CAIRGETGGDTQYF. The CDR3 coding sequence is TGTGCCATCAGGGGCGAGACAGGGGGAGATACGCAGTATTTT. The chain employs TRBV10-3 and TRBJ2-3; 9 positions match TRBD1. This CDR3 has 14 residues. The junction had 6 bases not matched to a gene; V was cut back by 6 bases and J by 5 bases. Germline V gene lookup returns CDR1 ENHRY and CDR2 SYGVKD.

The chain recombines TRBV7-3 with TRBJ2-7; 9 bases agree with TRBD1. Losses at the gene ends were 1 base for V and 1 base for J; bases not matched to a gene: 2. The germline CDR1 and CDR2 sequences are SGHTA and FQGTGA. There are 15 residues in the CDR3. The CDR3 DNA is TGTGCCAGCAGCTTAAGGGGACAGGGTTCCTACGAGCAGTACTTC. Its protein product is CASSLRGQGSYEQYF.

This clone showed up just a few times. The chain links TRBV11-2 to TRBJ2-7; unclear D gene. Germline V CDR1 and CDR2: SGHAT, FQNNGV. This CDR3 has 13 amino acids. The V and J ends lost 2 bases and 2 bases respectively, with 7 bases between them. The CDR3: CASSLPGAYEQYF. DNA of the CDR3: TGTGCCAGCAGCTTACCGGGTGCCTACGAGCAGTACTTC.

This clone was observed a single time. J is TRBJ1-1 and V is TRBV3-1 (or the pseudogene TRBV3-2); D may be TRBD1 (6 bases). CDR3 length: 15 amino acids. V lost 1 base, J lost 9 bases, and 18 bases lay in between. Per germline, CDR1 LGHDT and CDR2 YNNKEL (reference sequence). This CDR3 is CASSQASGGGRKAFF. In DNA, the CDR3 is TGTGCCAGCAGCCAAGCCAGTGGGGGCGGCCGCAAAGCTTTCTTT.